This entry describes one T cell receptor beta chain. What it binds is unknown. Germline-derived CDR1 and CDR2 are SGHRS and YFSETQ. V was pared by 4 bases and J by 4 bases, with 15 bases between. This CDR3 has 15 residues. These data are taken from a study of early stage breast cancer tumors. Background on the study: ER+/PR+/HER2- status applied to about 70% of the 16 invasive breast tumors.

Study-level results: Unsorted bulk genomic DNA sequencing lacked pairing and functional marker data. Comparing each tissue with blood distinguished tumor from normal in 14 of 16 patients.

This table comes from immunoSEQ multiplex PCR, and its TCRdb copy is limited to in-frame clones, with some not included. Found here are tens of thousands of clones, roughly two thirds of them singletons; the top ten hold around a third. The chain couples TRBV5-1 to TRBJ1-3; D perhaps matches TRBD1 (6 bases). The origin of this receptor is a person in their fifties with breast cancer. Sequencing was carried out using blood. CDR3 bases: TGCGCCAGCAGCGAAACAGGGTGGGACGGAAACACCATATATTTT. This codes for CASSETGWDGNTIYF. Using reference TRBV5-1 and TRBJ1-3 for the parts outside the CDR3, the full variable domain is KAGVTQTPRYLIKTRGQQVTLSCSPISGHRSVSWYQQTPGQGLQFLFEYFSETQRNKGNFPGRFSGRQFSNSRSEMNVSTLELGDSALYLCASSETGWDGNTIYFGEGSWLTVV.